This T cell receptor (beta chain) was captured in a study of blood T cell repertoires in COVID-19. Across the whole study: Spain, Italy and the United States supplied samples that represented acute and convalescent COVID-19. Nucleic acid was either cDNA or gDNA, and it came from T cells, B-cell-depleted T cells, or PBMCs.

This clone appeared a few times. Data came from immunoSEQ multiplex PCR; TCRdb stores just in-frame clones and leaves some out. This sample has approximately 150,000 clones, with roughly nine tenths found just once. Per the germline V gene, CDR1 is SEHNR and CDR2 is FQNEAQ (reference sequence). The CDR3 spans 15 residues. The V gene end was trimmed by 4 bases and the J gene end by 5 bases; junction bases not matched to a gene: 1. This study enrolled people aged 18 to 89 from about two dozen US geographic areas. The TCR originated in a human donor with acute COVID-19. The donor label of this sample is uncertain. The source material was PBMCs or T cells enriched from blood (not recorded which). The chain joins TRBV7-9 to TRBJ2-3; 15 positions match TRBD2. For the CDR3, the DNA is TGTGCCAGCAGCTCGGGACTAGCGGGGGGAGATACGCAGTATTTT. This codes for CASSSGLAGGDTQYF.